This TCR beta chain comes out of a study of blood T cell repertoires in COVID-19. Across the whole study: In each case, the material was cDNA or gDNA derived from T cells, B-cell-depleted T cells, or PBMCs.

Germline CDR1 is LNHDA and CDR2 is SQIVND (reference sequence). Deletions cut 5 bases from V and 1 base from J, with 11 bases between. The length of the CDR3 is 14 residues. In the original analysis: Amplification of reference gene primers provided the estimated nucleated cell counts. TCRdb keeps only in-frame clones here, not all; method: immunoSEQ multiplex PCR. The V and J calls and clone size were taken over from that table, and D and trimming were inferred from the DNA. Here the sample spans 100,000 to 120,000 clones, 87% being singletons. This TCR was recovered from a human donor in a cohort sampled during active COVID-19. The sample consisted of peripheral blood. The gene calls are TRBV19 and TRBJ1-1; D is unclear. CDR3 in amino acids: CASSAASGNTEAFF. CDR3 sequence (DNA): TGTGCCAGTAGTGCTGCTAGCGGGAACACTGAAGCTTTCTTT.